This T cell receptor beta chain was found in a study of T cells after yellow fever vaccination. Findings and caveats of the study: High-abundance clonotypes from the bulk population could contaminate FACS-sorted repertoires.

This clonotype was detected a few times. Its antigen is currently unknown. Each CDR3 protein is one row after TCRdb ran MiXCR on the 5' RACE reads. This sample has approximately 330,000 distinct CDR3 sequences, with under 15% found just once. CDR1 is SGHTA and CDR2 is FQGNSA in the germline V gene. Losses at the gene ends were 5 bases for V and 3 bases for J; bases not matched to a gene: 9. CDR3 size: 15 residues. The sequence was obtained from a man younger than 30 who received the YFV17D yellow fever vaccine. The sequenced sample was CD4+ T cells sorted from PBMCs, obtained 15 days after the yellow fever booster vaccination. This chain links TRBV7-2 with TRBJ1-2; 7 positions agree with TRBD1. CDR3 nucleotides: TGTGCCAGCAGCCACGTTGACAGGGCCCACTATGGCTACACCTTC. Translation gives CASSHVDRAHYGYTF.